This T cell receptor (beta chain) appears in the sequencing data of a study of Graves' ophthalmopathy and Graves' hyperthyroidism. RNA transcripts were the source from which TCR beta CDR3 regions were amplified. Amplification began with first-round RT-PCR using HTBI primers, then second-round multiplex PCR was performed. Each CDR3 protein gets one entry after TCRdb re-called the multiplex PCR reads with MiXCR. The data contain about 420,000 distinct CDR3 sequences, roughly 21% of them singletons. Fresh peripheral blood, around 10 ml, was the PBMC source. This clonotype was observed at least ten times. The origin of this receptor is a woman aged 18-30 years with stable Graves' hyperthyroidism. The sequencing input was peripheral blood.

The CDR3: CASSYPPGTGYNQPQHF. The CDR3 DNA reads TGTGCCAGCAGTTACCCCCCTGGGACAGGTTATAATCAGCCCCAGCATTTT. This chain uses TRBV6-2 or TRBV6-3 with TRBJ1-5, with TRBD1 matching over 8 bases. The trim removed 2 bases at V and 4 bases at J, leaving 10 bases unmatched. This CDR3 region has 17 residues. Looked up from germline, CDR1 is MNHEY and CDR2 is SVGEGT.